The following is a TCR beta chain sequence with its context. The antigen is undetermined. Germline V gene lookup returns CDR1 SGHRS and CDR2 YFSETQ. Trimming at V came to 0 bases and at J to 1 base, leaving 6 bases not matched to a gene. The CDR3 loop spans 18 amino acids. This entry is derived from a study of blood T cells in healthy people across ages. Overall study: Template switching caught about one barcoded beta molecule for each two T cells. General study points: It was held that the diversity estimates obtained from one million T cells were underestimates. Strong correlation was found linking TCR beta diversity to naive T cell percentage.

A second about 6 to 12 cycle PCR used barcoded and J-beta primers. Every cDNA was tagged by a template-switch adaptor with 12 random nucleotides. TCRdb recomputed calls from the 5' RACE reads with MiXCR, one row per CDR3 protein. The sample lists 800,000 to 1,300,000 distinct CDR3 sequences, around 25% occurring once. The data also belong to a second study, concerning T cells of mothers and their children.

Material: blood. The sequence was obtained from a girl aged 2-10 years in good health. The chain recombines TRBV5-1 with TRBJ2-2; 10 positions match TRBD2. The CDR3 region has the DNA TGCGCCAGCAGCTTGGAGGCTAGCGGGGGCCTGAACACCGGGGAGCTGTTTTTT. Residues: CASSLEASGGLNTGELFF.